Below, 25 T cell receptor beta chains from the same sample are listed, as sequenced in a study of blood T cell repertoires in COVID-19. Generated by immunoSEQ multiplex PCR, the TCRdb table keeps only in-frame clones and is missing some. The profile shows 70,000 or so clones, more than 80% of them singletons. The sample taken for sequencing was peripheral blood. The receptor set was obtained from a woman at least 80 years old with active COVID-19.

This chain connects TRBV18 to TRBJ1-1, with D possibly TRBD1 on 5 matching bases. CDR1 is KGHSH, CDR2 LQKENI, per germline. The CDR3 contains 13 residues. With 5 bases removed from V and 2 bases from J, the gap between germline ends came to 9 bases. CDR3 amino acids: CASSLQGNTEAFF. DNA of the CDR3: TGTGCCAGCTCATTGCAGGGAAACACTGAAGCTTTCTTT.

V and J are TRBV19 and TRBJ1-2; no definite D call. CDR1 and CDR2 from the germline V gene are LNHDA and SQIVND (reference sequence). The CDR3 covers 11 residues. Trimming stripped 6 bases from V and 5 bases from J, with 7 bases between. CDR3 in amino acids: CASSEGYGYTF. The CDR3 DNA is TGTGCCAGTAGCGAGGGATATGGCTACACCTTC.

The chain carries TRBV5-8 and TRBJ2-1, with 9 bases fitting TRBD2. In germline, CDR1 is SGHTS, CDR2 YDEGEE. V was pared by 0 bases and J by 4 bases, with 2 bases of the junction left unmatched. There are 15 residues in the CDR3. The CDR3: CASSLGLAEYNEQFF. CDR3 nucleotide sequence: TGTGCCAGCAGCTTGGGACTAGCGGAGTACAATGAGCAGTTCTTC.

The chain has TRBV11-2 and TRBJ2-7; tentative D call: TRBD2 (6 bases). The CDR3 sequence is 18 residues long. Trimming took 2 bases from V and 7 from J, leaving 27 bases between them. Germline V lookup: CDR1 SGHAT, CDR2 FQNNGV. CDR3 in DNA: TGTGCCAGCAGCTTATTAGCCCGCGGGCTGGGGGAGGATATAGAGCAGTACTTC. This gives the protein CASSLLARGLGEDIEQYF.

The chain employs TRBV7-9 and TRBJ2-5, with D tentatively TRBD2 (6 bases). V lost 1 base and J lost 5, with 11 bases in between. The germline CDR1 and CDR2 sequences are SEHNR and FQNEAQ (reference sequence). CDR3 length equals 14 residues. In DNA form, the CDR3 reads TGTGCCAGCAGCTTAGTGACTAGGGGCGAGACCCAGTACTTC. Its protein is CASSLVTRGETQYF.

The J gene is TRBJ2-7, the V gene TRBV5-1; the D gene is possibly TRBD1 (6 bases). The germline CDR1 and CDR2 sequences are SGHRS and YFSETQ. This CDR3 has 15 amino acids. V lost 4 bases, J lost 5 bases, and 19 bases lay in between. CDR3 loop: CASSVHLQGMDEQYF. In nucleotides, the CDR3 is TGCGCCAGCAGCGTACACCTACAGGGTATGGACGAGCAGTACTTC.

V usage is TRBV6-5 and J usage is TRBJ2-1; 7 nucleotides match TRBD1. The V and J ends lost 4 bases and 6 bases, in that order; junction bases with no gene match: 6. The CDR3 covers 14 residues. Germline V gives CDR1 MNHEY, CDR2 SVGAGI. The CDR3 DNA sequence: TGTGCCAGCAGTTCCCGGACAGGAACCAATGAGCAGTTCTTC. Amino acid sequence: CASSSRTGTNEQFF.

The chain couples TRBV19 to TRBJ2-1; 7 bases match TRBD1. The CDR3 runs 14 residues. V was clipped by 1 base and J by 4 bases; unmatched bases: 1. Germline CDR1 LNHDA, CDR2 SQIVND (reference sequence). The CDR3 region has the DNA TGTGCCAGTAGTATAGGGACAGGATACAATGAGCAGTTCTTC. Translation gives CASSIGTGYNEQFF. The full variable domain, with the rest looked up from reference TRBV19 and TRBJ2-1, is DGGITQSPKYLFRKEGQNVTLSCEQNLNHDAMYWYRQDPGQGLRLIYYSQIVNDFQKGDIAEGYSVSREKKESFPLTVTSAQKNPTAFYLCASSIGTGYNEQFFGPGTRLTVL.

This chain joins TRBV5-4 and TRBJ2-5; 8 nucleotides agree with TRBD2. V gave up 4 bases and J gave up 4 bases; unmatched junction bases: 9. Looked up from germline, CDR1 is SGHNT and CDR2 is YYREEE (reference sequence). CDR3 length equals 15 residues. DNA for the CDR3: TGTGCCAGCAGCCCGGGGGTAGCGGGAACAGAGACCCAGTACTTC. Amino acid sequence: CASSPGVAGTETQYF.

The CDR3 spells CASSLNWGLRDTQYF. The DNA for the CDR3 is TGTGCCAGCAGCTTAAACTGGGGCCTTAGGGATACGCAGTATTTT. The V and J genes are TRBV7-8 and TRBJ2-3; perhaps TRBD1 as D (5 bases). V was shortened by 2 bases and J by 6 bases, with 15 bases between the two germline ends. The CDR3 contains 15 residues. Germline CDR1 is SGHVS and CDR2 is FQNEAQ.

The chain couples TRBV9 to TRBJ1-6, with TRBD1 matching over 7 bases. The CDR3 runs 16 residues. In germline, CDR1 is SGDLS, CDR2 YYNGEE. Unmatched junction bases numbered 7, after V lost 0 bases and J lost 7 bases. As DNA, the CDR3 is TGTGCCAGCAGCGTAGGAGGAGGCAGGGGGAATTCACCCCTCCACTTT. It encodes CASSVGGGRGNSPLHF. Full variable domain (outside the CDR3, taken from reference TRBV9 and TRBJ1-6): DSGVTQTPKHLITATGQRVTLRCSPRSGDLSVYWYQQSLDQGLQFLIQYYNGEERAKGNILERFSAQQFPDLHSELNLSSLELGDSALYFCASSVGGGRGNSPLHFGNGTRLTVT.

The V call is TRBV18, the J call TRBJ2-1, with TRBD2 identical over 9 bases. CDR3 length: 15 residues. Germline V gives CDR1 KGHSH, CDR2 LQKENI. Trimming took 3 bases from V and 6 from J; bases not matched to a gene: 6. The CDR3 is CASSPSSGAINEQFF. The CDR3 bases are TGTGCCAGCTCACCTTCTAGCGGGGCGATCAATGAGCAGTTCTTC.

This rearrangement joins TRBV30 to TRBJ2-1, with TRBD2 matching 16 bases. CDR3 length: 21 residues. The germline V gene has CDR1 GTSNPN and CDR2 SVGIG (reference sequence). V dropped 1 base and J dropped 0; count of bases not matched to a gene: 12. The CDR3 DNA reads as TGTGCCTGGAGTGCCCCCTCCGGGACTAGCGGGAGGGTCCCCTCCTACAATGAGCAGTTCTTC. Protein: CAWSAPSGTSGRVPSYNEQFF.

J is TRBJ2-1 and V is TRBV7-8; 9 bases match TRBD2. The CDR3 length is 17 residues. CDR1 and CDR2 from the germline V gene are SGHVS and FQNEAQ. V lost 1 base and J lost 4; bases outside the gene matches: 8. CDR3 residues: CASSLERASGEYNEQFF. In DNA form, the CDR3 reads TGTGCCAGCAGCTTAGAGAGGGCTAGCGGGGAATACAATGAGCAGTTCTTC.

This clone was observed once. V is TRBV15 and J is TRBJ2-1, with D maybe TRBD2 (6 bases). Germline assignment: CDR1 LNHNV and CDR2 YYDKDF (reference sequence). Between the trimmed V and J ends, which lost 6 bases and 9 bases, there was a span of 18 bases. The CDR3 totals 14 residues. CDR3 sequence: CATRPGSLGGEQFF. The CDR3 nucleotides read TGTGCCACCAGACCGGGATCCCTCGGGGGTGAGCAGTTCTTC.

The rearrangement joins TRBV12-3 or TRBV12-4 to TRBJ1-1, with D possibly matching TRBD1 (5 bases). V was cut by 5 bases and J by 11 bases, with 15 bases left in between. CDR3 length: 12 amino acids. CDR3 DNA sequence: TGTGCCAGCAGTCCCGACAGATTCGAGGCTTTCTTT. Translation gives CASSPDRFEAFF.

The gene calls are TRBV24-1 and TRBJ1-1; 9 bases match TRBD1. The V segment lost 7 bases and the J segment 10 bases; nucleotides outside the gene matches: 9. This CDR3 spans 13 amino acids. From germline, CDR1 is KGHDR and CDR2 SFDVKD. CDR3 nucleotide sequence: TGTGCCACCAGGGGACAGGGACCGTCGCCAGCTTTCTTT. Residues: CATRGQGPSPAFF.

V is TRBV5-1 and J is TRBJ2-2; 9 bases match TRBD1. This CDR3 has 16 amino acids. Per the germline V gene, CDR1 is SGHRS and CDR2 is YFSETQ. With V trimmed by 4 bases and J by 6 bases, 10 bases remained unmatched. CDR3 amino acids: CASSRLGQGPAGELFF. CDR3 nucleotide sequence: TGCGCCAGCAGCCGCCTAGGACAGGGGCCGGCCGGGGAGCTGTTTTTT.

CDR3 protein: CASRKSRTGETQYF. CDR3 in DNA: TGTGCCAGCAGGAAATCCCGGACAGGAGAGACCCAGTACTTC. This chain uses TRBV3-1 (or the pseudogene TRBV3-2) with TRBJ2-5, with 7 bases aligning to TRBD1. The CDR3 spans 14 residues. With 6 bases clipped from V and 4 bases from J, the junction kept 8 bases outside the gene matches. The germline gives CDR1 LGHDT, CDR2 YNNKEL (reference sequence).

The CDR3 is CASRLGTGSTDTQYF. In nucleotides, the CDR3 is TGTGCCAGCAGGCTGGGGACAGGGAGCACAGATACGCAGTATTTT. The genes are TRBV6-5 and TRBJ2-3; 9 bases agree with TRBD1. The J segment lost 0 bases and the V segment lost 6 bases, leaving 4 bases of the junction unmatched. The germline CDR1 and CDR2 sequences are MNHEY and SVGAGI. This CDR3 is built from 15 residues.

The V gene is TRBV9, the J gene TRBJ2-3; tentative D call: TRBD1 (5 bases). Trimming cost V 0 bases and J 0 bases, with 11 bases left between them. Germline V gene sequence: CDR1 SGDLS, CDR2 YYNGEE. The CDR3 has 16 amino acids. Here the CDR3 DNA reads TGTGCCAGCAGCGTAGGCGTAGGGGCCAGCACAGATACGCAGTATTTT. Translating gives CASSVGVGASTDTQYF.

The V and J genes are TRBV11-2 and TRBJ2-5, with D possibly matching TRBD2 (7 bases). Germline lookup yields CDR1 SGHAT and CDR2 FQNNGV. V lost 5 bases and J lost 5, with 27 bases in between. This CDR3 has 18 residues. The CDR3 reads CASSHRVTGTNLRETQYF. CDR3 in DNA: TGTGCCAGCAGCCACAGGGTAACGGGGACTAACCTCCGGGAGACCCAGTACTTC.

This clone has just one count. CDR3 amino acids: CASSSTGARGYTF. As DNA, the CDR3 is TGTGCCAGCAGTTCAACAGGGGCACGGGGCTACACCTTC. The rearrangement links TRBV6-2 or TRBV6-3 to TRBJ1-2; the match to TRBD1 covers 7 bases. V lost 4 bases, J lost 8 bases, and 7 bases stayed unmatched. CDR3 length: 13 amino acids. The germline V gene has CDR1 MNHEY and CDR2 SVGEGT.

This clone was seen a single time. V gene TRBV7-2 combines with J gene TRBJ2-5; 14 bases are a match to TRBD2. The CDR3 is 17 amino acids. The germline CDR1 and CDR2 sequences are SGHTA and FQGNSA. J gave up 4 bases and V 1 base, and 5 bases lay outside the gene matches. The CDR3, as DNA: TGTGCCAGCAGCTTAGGGATGGGACTAGCGGGAGTAGAGACCCAGTACTTC. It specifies CASSLGMGLAGVETQYF.

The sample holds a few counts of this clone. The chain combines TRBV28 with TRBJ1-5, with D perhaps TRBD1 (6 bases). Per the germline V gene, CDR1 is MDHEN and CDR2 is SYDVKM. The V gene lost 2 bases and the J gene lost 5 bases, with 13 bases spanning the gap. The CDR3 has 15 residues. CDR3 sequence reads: CASSLTHGGDQPQHF. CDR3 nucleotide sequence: TGTGCCAGCAGTTTAACACATGGGGGCGATCAGCCCCAGCATTTT.